This record concerns one TCR beta chain sequence. The table came from immunoSEQ multiplex PCR; TCRdb's copy has only in-frame clones and leaves some out. The profile shows over 120,000 clones, 92% of them singletons. Germline V CDR1 and CDR2: MNHEY, SVGAGI. This CDR3 is built from 14 residues. The ends were cut back, 2 bases at V and 7 bases at J, with 9 bases in the middle. The record originates from a study of T cell responses to AZD1222 COVID-19 vaccine. Turning to the study itself: Second-dose intervals near 4 or 12 weeks were combined.

V is TRBV6-5 and J is TRBJ1-6, with no clear D. The TCR originated in an adult in good health. The sample consisted of peripheral blood, taken on day 0 of AZD1222 vaccination. In DNA form, the CDR3 reads TGTGCCAGCAGTTACCTCCTGATAAATTCACCCCTCCACTTT. This encodes CASSYLLINSPLHF.